A selection of T cell receptor beta chains follows, all from one sample in a study of blood T cells in healthy people across ages. One entry per CDR3 protein results from TCRdb running MiXCR on the 5' RACE reads. The table lists approximately 820,000 distinct CDR3 sequences, roughly 44% of them singletons. The sequencing input was blood. All receptors derive from a man between 60 and 75 years old in good health. CDR3s leave out the opening cysteine and the closing phenylalanine or tryptophan. Fields, in order: CDR3 length, J gene, V gene, clone size, CDR3 protein. Size values are once, few and many counts, or a class for expanded clones, and some rows have none.

len: 13
j_gene: TRBJ2-1
v_gene: TRBV9
abundance: NA
CDR3aa: ASKKGASGPNEQF

len: 13
j_gene: TRBJ2-1
v_gene: TRBV18
abundance: few
CDR3aa: ASSPAGLNYNEQF

len: 14
j_gene: NA
v_gene: TRBV6-2/TRBV6-3
abundance: NA
CDR3aa: ASSHLQGMTSYEQY

len: 11
j_gene: TRBJ1-5
v_gene: TRBV29-1
abundance: few
CDR3aa: SVGGNSNQPQH

len: 11
j_gene: TRBJ2-7
v_gene: TRBV6-5
abundance: few
CDR3aa: ASSYGQVYEQY

len: 14
j_gene: TRBJ1-1
v_gene: TRBV18
abundance: NA
CDR3aa: ASSPSQPGVNTEAF

len: 13
j_gene: TRBJ2-7
v_gene: TRBV7-2
abundance: few
CDR3aa: ASSLFPDREGEQY

len: 14
j_gene: TRBJ2-7
v_gene: TRBV5-1
abundance: few
CDR3aa: ASSRPTGGASYEQY

len: 11
j_gene: TRBJ1-2
v_gene: TRBV6-2/TRBV6-3
abundance: few
CDR3aa: ASSYVEAYGYT

len: 11
j_gene: TRBJ2-7
v_gene: TRBV20-1
abundance: NA
CDR3aa: SAARDSAYEQY

len: 13
j_gene: TRBJ2-5
v_gene: TRBV6-2/TRBV6-3
abundance: NA
CDR3aa: ASSSRQGVAETQY

len: 14
j_gene: TRBJ2-7
v_gene: TRBV5-1
abundance: NA
CDR3aa: ASSLAVAGGYYEQY

len: 14
j_gene: TRBJ2-7
v_gene: TRBV4-1
abundance: NA
CDR3aa: ASSRLLAGGLYEQY

len: 9
j_gene: TRBJ2-1
v_gene: TRBV2
abundance: NA
CDR3aa: ATARAEEQF

len: 13
j_gene: TRBJ2-7
v_gene: TRBV21-1
abundance: NA
CDR3aa: ASSKRGDRSYEQY

len: 11
j_gene: NA
v_gene: TRBV5-6
abundance: NA
CDR3aa: VSSSQGTHEQY

len: 15
j_gene: TRBJ2-1
v_gene: TRBV7-2
abundance: few
CDR3aa: ASSSPEGRGRNDEQF

len: 10
j_gene: TRBJ2-5
v_gene: TRBV5-1
abundance: NA
CDR3aa: ASRGVQETQY

len: 11
j_gene: TRBJ2-5
v_gene: TRBV10-3
abundance: NA
CDR3aa: AARGGADDEQY

len: 11
j_gene: TRBJ1-5
v_gene: TRBV7-2
abundance: NA
CDR3aa: ASSGDRNQPQH

len: 10
j_gene: TRBJ1-1
v_gene: TRBV6-2/TRBV6-3
abundance: NA
CDR3aa: ASSYLHTEAF

len: 14
j_gene: TRBJ1-6
v_gene: TRBV28
abundance: NA
CDR3aa: ASSLGVSLYNSPLH

len: 12
j_gene: TRBJ2-5
v_gene: TRBV20-1
abundance: NA
CDR3aa: SARPGPSDNEQY

len: 13
j_gene: TRBJ2-3
v_gene: TRBV2
abundance: NA
CDR3aa: ASNYRQGRADTQY